The rows below give T cell receptor beta chains drawn from one sample of a study of blood T cell repertoires in COVID-19. Data came from immunoSEQ multiplex PCR; TCRdb stores just in-frame clones and leaves some out. The top ten hold 1.2% of the sample, which has a few hundred thousand clones, 89% seen once. The sequencing input was peripheral blood. The receptors here all came from a man aged 35-49 years with acute or convalescent COVID-19. Each CDR3 is given with its conserved first and last residue. A D gene is named only where the DNA matches it firmly. For some rows the clone size is stated as once, few or many, or as a class when expanded; others skip it.

size	length	D	V	J	CDR3	DNA
NA	14	NA	TRBV7-9	TRBJ2-3	CASGASGGTDTQYF	TGTGCCAGCGGCGCTTCGGGGGGCACAGATACGCAGTATTTT
NA	15	NA	TRBV28	TRBJ1-4	CASSLSGGKDEKLFF	TGTGCCAGCAGTTTATCGGGGGGTAAGGATGAAAAACTGTTTTTT
NA	17	NA	TRBV15	TRBJ1-4	CATSRPPGGKGFEKLFF	TGTGCCACCAGCAGACCCCCTGGAGGGAAAGGGTTCGAAAAACTGTTTTTT
NA	16	TRBD2	TRBV2	TRBJ2-3	CASSDRTSGSTDTQYF	TGTGCCAGCAGTGATCGGACTAGCGGGAGCACAGATACGCAGTATTTT
NA	15	NA	TRBV19	TRBJ2-3	CASSISGTYTDTQYF	TGTGCCAGTAGTATTTCGGGGACTTACACAGATACGCAGTATTTT
NA	18	TRBD1	TRBV28	TRBJ2-1	CASSLAPGTGAPYNEQFF	TGTGCCAGCAGTTTAGCCCCCGGGACAGGGGCCCCCTACAATGAGCAGTTCTTC
NA	18	TRBD2	TRBV7-3	TRBJ2-1	CASSLTASGGATYNEQFF	TGTGCCAGCAGCTTAACAGCTAGCGGGGGGGCCACCTACAATGAGCAGTTCTTC
NA	17	TRBD1	TRBV27	TRBJ1-1	CASSLRLQGGINTEAFF	TGTGCCAGCAGTTTAAGGCTACAGGGGGGGATCAACACTGAAGCTTTCTTT
NA	12	NA	TRBV6-5	TRBJ1-1	CASSYLGSEAFF	TGTGCCAGCAGTTACCTCGGGTCCGAAGCTTTCTTT
NA	15	NA	TRBV3-1/TRBV3-2	TRBJ2-1	CASSQEAGAYNEQFF	TGTGCCAGCAGCCAAGAGGCGGGGGCATACAATGAGCAGTTCTTC
once	12	NA	TRBV2	TRBJ2-3	CASSDQVYTQYF	TGTGCCAGCAGTGATCAGGTTTATACGCAGTATTTT
NA	16	TRBD2	TRBV11-2	TRBJ2-1	CASSRWTSGSSHEQFF	TGTGCCAGCAGCCGTTGGACTAGCGGGAGTTCCCATGAGCAGTTCTTC
NA	17	TRBD1	TRBV28	TRBJ1-2	CASSLEDRGHLGYGYTF	TGTGCCAGCAGTTTAGAGGACAGGGGGCATTTGGGCTATGGCTACACCTTC
NA	13	TRBD1	TRBV4-2	TRBJ1-6	CASSQDRNSPLHF	TGTGCCAGCAGCCAGGACAGGAATTCACCCCTCCACTTT
NA	16	NA	TRBV25-1	TRBJ2-7	CASSWVEGATPYEQYF	TGTGCCAGCAGTTGGGTGGAGGGCGCTACTCCCTACGAGCAGTACTTC
NA	18	NA	TRBV6-2/TRBV6-3	TRBJ1-1	CASSYEGQGKFLATEAFF	TGTGCCAGCAGTTACGAGGGCCAGGGGAAATTTCTAGCCACTGAAGCTTTCTTT
NA	15	NA	TRBV30	TRBJ1-1	CAWSVFPQADTEAFF	TGTGCCTGGAGTGTATTTCCCCAAGCGGACACTGAAGCTTTCTTT
few	14	TRBD1	TRBV19	TRBJ1-5	CASSIGTGDQPQHF	TGTGCCAGTAGTATCGGGACAGGGGATCAGCCCCAGCATTTT
NA	15	TRBD1	TRBV11-2	TRBJ1-2	CASSLASRGRDGYTF	TGTGCCAGCAGCTTAGCGTCGAGGGGGCGCGATGGCTACACCTTC
NA	14	TRBD1	TRBV11-2	TRBJ1-1	CASSPGDRGTEAFF	TGTGCCAGCAGCCCGGGGGACAGGGGCACTGAAGCTTTCTTT
NA	14	NA	TRBV28	TRBJ1-2	CASSGVRGGYGYTF	TGTGCCAGCAGTGGCGTGCGGGGGGGCTATGGCTACACCTTC
few	14	NA	TRBV5-1	TRBJ1-1	CASSTERTNTEAFF	TGCGCCAGCAGTACCGAACGCACAAACACTGAAGCTTTCTTT
NA	13	TRBD2	TRBV11-2	TRBJ2-7	CASSLGRGGLKRF	TGTGCCAGCAGCTTAGGGCGCGGGGGGCTGAAGCGCTTC
NA	17	TRBD1	TRBV4-1	TRBJ2-2	CASSQDIAGGTTGELFF	TGCGCCAGCAGCCAAGATATTGCAGGGGGCACCACCGGGGAGCTGTTTTTT
NA	13	NA	TRBV5-1	TRBJ1-2	CASSLWEGNGYTF	TGCGCCAGCAGCCTCTGGGAGGGGAATGGCTACACCTTC
NA	19	TRBD1	TRBV24-1	TRBJ2-1	CAPPIRDRGTNGVDNEQFF	TGTGCCCCGCCAATCCGGGACAGGGGCACGAATGGGGTGGACAATGAGCAGTTCTTC
NA	16	TRBD2	TRBV11-3	TRBJ2-1	CASSLYSSGANNEQFF	TGTGCCAGCAGCCTATATTCTAGCGGGGCAAACAATGAGCAGTTCTTC
NA	19	TRBD1	TRBV7-8	TRBJ1-5	CASSLDPGQGARGNQPQHF	TGTGCCAGCAGCTTAGACCCGGGACAGGGGGCGAGGGGCAATCAGCCCCAGCATTTT
NA	13	TRBD1	TRBV29-1	TRBJ1-4	CSVAGGGNEKLFF	TGCAGCGTGGCGGGAGGGGGCAATGAAAAACTGTTTTTT
NA	15	NA	TRBV9	TRBJ1-1	CASNPGAGENTEAFF	TGTGCCAGCAACCCGGGAGCCGGGGAGAACACTGAAGCTTTCTTT
NA	14	NA	TRBV19	TRBJ2-7	CASSIAGASYEQYF	TGTGCCAGTAGTATCGCAGGGGCGAGCTACGAGCAGTACTTC
NA	16	NA	TRBV6-6	TRBJ1-3	CASSPTGSYSGNTIYF	TGTGCCAGCAGTCCCACAGGGTCGTACTCTGGAAACACCATATATTTT
few	14	NA	TRBV27	TRBJ2-3	CASGGGWGPDTQYF	TGTGCCAGCGGGGGAGGGTGGGGGCCAGATACGCAGTATTTT
NA	17	NA	TRBV6-2/TRBV6-3	TRBJ1-4	CASSPGQTEATNEKLFF	TGTGCCAGCAGCCCGGGGCAGACAGAGGCAACTAATGAAAAACTGTTTTTT
NA	13	NA	TRBV28	TRBJ2-2	CASSLSGTGELFF	TGTGCCAGCAGTTTATCAGGGACCGGGGAGCTGTTTTTT
NA	14	NA	TRBV7-2	TRBJ1-1	CASSLAGGNTEAFF	TGTGCCAGCAGCTTAGCGGGGGGGAACACTGAAGCTTTCTTT
NA	15	NA	TRBV19	TRBJ1-6	CARDRQKSYNSPLHF	TGTGCCAGAGATCGACAGAAGTCCTATAATTCACCCCTCCACTTT
NA	15	TRBD1	TRBV6-6	TRBJ2-5	CASSSPGTAQETQYF	TGTGCCAGCAGTTCCCCCGGGACAGCTCAAGAGACCCAGTACTTC
NA	18	TRBD1	TRBV5-5	TRBJ2-1	CASSEVDRGRVVYNEQFF	TGTGCCAGCAGCGAGGTGGACAGGGGAAGAGTGGTATACAATGAGCAGTTCTTC
NA	18	NA	TRBV15	TRBJ1-1	CATSRGIQAGTLNTEAFF	TGTGCCACCAGCAGAGGGATCCAGGCGGGAACTTTGAACACTGAAGCTTTCTTT
few	15	TRBD2	TRBV6-4	TRBJ2-1	CASSLTSGDYNEQFF	TGTGCCAGCAGCCTGACTAGCGGGGACTACAATGAGCAGTTCTTC
NA	14	TRBD1	TRBV10-3	TRBJ2-7	CAISGGTGGSEQYF	TGTGCCATCAGTGGTGGGACAGGGGGCTCCGAGCAGTACTTC
NA	16	TRBD1	TRBV6-5	TRBJ1-6	CASSYGQGLFNSPLHF	TGTGCCAGCAGTTACGGACAGGGTCTTTTCAATTCACCCCTCCACTTT
NA	15	NA	TRBV27	TRBJ2-7	CASSLSGGGGSMRYF	TGTGCCAGCAGTTTATCAGGAGGGGGGGGGTCAATGAGGTACTTC
NA	14	TRBD1	TRBV28	TRBJ2-7	CASSLGQGADEQYF	TGTGCCAGCAGTTTGGGACAGGGGGCAGACGAGCAGTACTTC
NA	15	TRBD1	TRBV6-1	TRBJ2-7	CASSEERTGTYEQYF	TGTGCCAGCAGTGAAGAAAGGACAGGGACCTACGAGCAGTACTTC
few	15	TRBD1	TRBV29-1	TRBJ2-7	CSVEVSGQDAYEQYF	TGCAGCGTTGAAGTCTCCGGACAGGACGCCTACGAGCAGTACTTC
NA	14	NA	TRBV19	TRBJ1-2	CASTPTGGKLGYTF	TGTGCCAGTACCCCCACCGGGGGGAAACTCGGCTACACCTTC
NA	16	NA	TRBV4-3	TRBJ2-6	CASSQDTGLGANVLTF	TGCGCCAGCAGCCAAGATACCGGACTTGGGGCCAACGTCCTGACTTTC
NA	18	NA	TRBV6-2/TRBV6-3	TRBJ1-5	CASSIRSQGFSGDQPQHF	TGTGCCAGCAGTATACGGAGTCAGGGGTTCTCCGGAGATCAGCCCCAGCATTTT
NA	15	NA	TRBV6-5	TRBJ1-6	CASSTQVDSTSPLHF	TGTGCCAGCAGTACACAAGTAGACAGCACTTCACCCCTCCACTTT
NA	17	TRBD2	TRBV11-2	TRBJ2-3	CASSLRQLPGGSDTQYF	TGTGCCAGCAGCTTACGCCAACTTCCGGGAGGGTCGGATACGCAGTATTTT
NA	13	TRBD1	TRBV10-3	TRBJ2-7	CAISPGQGDEQYF	TGTGCCATCAGTCCGGGACAGGGCGACGAGCAGTACTTC
few	15	TRBD1	TRBV29-1	TRBJ2-7	CSVSDPGGSSYEQYF	TGCAGCGTTAGCGACCCAGGGGGAAGCTCCTACGAGCAGTACTTC
NA	15	TRBD1	TRBV13	TRBJ2-1	CASSPNRGRANEQFF	TGTGCCAGCAGCCCTAACAGGGGGCGGGCGAATGAGCAGTTCTTC
NA	15	TRBD2	TRBV7-3	TRBJ2-7	CASSPTGGHTYEQYF	TGTGCCAGCAGCCCTACGGGAGGACACACCTACGAGCAGTACTTC
NA	13	NA	TRBV27	TRBJ2-5	CASTPRLEETQYF	TGTGCCAGCACTCCTCGACTAGAGGAGACCCAGTACTTC
NA	15	TRBD2	TRBV30	TRBJ2-1	CAWSVAGGGYNEQFF	TGTGCCTGGAGTGTAGCGGGAGGGGGATACAATGAGCAGTTCTTC
NA	16	NA	TRBV4-3	TRBJ1-4	CASSQDRDRGVEKLFF	TGCGCCAGCAGCCAAGATCGCGACCGGGGGGTTGAAAAACTGTTTTTT
NA	14	TRBD1	TRBV19	TRBJ1-1	CASKTGTGFTEAFF	TGTGCCAGTAAGACCGGGACAGGGTTCACTGAAGCTTTCTTT